Following are 17 T cell receptor beta chains from one sample sequenced in a study of tumor and adjacent non-tumor tissue in lung cancer. The template was RNA from unsorted bulk tissue. This non-tumor lung sample came from over 3 cm beyond the tumor edge. Three rounds of nested PCR, following a modified ARM-PCR protocol, produced the TCRbeta library. TCRdb independently ran MiXCR on the multiplex PCR reads; one entry per CDR3 protein. The data contain tens of thousands of distinct CDR3 sequences, around 61% of them seen just once; the ten biggest clones take up around 33%. The sample was distant non-tumor lung tissue. Receptor source: a man in his sixties or seventies with non-small cell lung cancer.

Concerning this clonotype: Mismatch with germline at one junction end may stem from a read error. The chain has TRBV11-2 and TRBJ2-1; possibly TRBD1 for D (6 bases). In germline, CDR1 is SGHAT, CDR2 FQNNGV. The CDR3 sequence is 15 residues long. This chain's CDR3 is CANSSWTASYNGQFF. As DNA, the CDR3 is TGTGCCAACAGCTCCTGGACAGCCTCCTACAATGGGCAGTTCTTC.

A remark on this clonotype: One end of the junction varies from germline; a read error may be responsible. The rearrangement uses TRBV2 and TRBJ1-5; D might be TRBD1 (5 bases). Germline CDR1 is SNHLY and CDR2 is FYNNEI. The CDR3 totals 14 residues. The CDR3: CASSLDAGEQLQHF. CDR3 sequence (DNA): TGTGCCAGCAGCCTCGATGCGGGGGAACAGCTCCAGCATTTT.

Ten or more counts support this clonotype. The V and J genes are TRBV11-3 and TRBJ2-1; the D is unclear. Germline CDR1 reads SGHNT; CDR2 reads YENEEA. The CDR3 is made up of 12 amino acids. Trimming removed 5 bases from V and 8 bases from J, with 10 bases in between. CDR3 nucleotides: TGTGCCAGCAGCCCAGGTTCCGATGAGCAGTTCTTC. Translated: CASSPGSDEQFF.

The sample holds one count of this clonotype. The junction departs from germline at one end; a sequencing error may be responsible. V is TRBV4-1 and J is TRBJ2-5, with D possibly TRBD1 on 7 matching bases. The length of the CDR3 is 15 residues. Germline V gives CDR1 MGHRA, CDR2 YSYEKL. This CDR3 reads CAGSQDPRGRETQYF. CDR3 sequence (DNA): TGCGCCGGCAGTCAAGATCCCAGGGGGAGGGAGACCCAGTACTTC.

As concerns this clonotype: A single base separates this from a much larger clone, so it may be a read error. The chain recombines TRBV10-3 with TRBJ2-1; D might be TRBD1 or TRBD2, each matching 6 bases. The CDR3 length is 18 residues. Germline values: CDR1 ENHRY, CDR2 SYGVKD. The CDR3 DNA reads TGTGCCATCAGTGAAGACCACCAGGGGACTTACTCCTACAATGAGCGGTTCTTC. It is translated as CAISEDHQGTYSYNERFF.

In its sample, this clonotype was seen a few times. The chain uses TRBV3-1 and TRBJ2-1; no clear D gene. This CDR3 comprises 15 residues. V lost 1 base to trimming and J lost 5 bases, with 12 bases between them. Germline CDR1 reads LGHDT; CDR2 reads YNNKEL (reference sequence). CDR3 region: CASSQGRASNNEQFF. In DNA form, the CDR3 reads TGTGCCAGCAGCCAAGGAAGAGCGTCGAACAATGAGCAGTTCTTC.

To note about this clonotype: One end of the junction does not line up with germline, which may come from a read error. The chain is built from TRBV5-8 and TRBJ1-2; no definite D call. The germline V gene encodes CDR1 SGHTS and CDR2 YDEGEE. The CDR3 runs 12 residues. The CDR3, as DNA: TGTGCCTGCAGCTTAGAGGGCTATGGCTATACCTTC. Its translation: CACSLEGYGYTF.

The rearrangement joins TRBV2 to TRBJ1-5; 8 bases match TRBD1. V was clipped by 7 bases and J by 2 bases; unmatched bases: 10. CDR1 is SNHLY, CDR2 FYNNEI, per germline. The CDR3 is made up of 16 amino acids. In DNA, the CDR3 is TGTGCCAGCAATTTACAGGGGGGACTTGGCAATCAGCCCCAGCATTTT. It translates to CASNLQGGLGNQPQHF.

This clonotype was found many times. The V gene is TRBV5-5, the J gene TRBJ2-3, with 7 bases that match TRBD1. CDR1 and CDR2 (germline): SGHKS, YYEKEE (reference sequence). V dropped 3 bases and J dropped 3; count of bases not matched to a gene: 7. This CDR3 region has 15 residues. CDR3 region: CASSWGQLRTDTQYF. In DNA form, the CDR3 reads TGTGCCAGCAGCTGGGGACAGCTGAGAACAGATACGCAGTATTTT.

This clonotype was recorded a few times. The chain is built from TRBV25-1 and TRBJ2-7, with D maybe TRBD1 (7 bases). The CDR3 runs 13 residues. Trimming removed 3 bases at V and 7 bases at J, with 13 bases between. Germline V gene lookup returns CDR1 MGHDK and CDR2 SYGVNS. CDR3 in DNA: TGTGCCAGCAGTGACAGGGGGGCCAGGGAGCAGTACTTC. This gives the protein CASSDRGAREQYF.

This clonotype was observed a single time. The CDR3 bases are TGTGCCAGCCAAGCTTCCGGGACTAGCATGAATGAGCAGTTCTTC. This encodes CASQASGTSMNEQFF. The rearrangement joins TRBV11-1 to TRBJ2-1, with 9 bases that match TRBD2. CDR3 length: 15 residues. In germline, CDR1 is SGHAT, CDR2 FQDESV (reference sequence). V shed 8 bases, J shed 7 bases, and the junction held 12 bases outside the gene matches.

Concerning this clonotype itself: A much bigger clone sits one base away, suggesting this may be a read error. The chain joins TRBV29-1 to TRBJ2-1; D might be TRBD1 (5 bases). The CDR3 length is 10 residues. Germline V gives CDR1 SQVTM, CDR2 ANQGSEA. V lost 8 bases and J lost 5, with 7 bases in between. This CDR3 is CSLGHNEQFF. CDR3 DNA sequence: TGCAGCTTGGGGCACAATGAGCAGTTCTTC.

This clonotype has more than one count but fewer than ten. The chain links TRBV29-1 to TRBJ2-6, with TRBD1 matching 10 bases. CDR1 and CDR2 (germline): SQVTM, ANQGSEA. The CDR3 totals 18 residues. Written as DNA, the CDR3 is TGCATCGTGGTAGGGACAGGGGACGGGACTGCTGGGGCCAACGTCCTGACTTTC. As protein: CIVVGTGDGTAGANVLTF. The whole variable domain, remainder taken from reference TRBV29-1 and TRBJ2-6, is SAVISQKPSRDICQRGTSLTIQCQVDSQVTMMFWYRQQPGQSLTLIATANQGSEATYESGFVIDKFPISRPNLTFSTLTVSNMSPEDSSIYLCIVVGTGDGTAGANVLTFGAGSRLTVL.

This clonotype was detected only a few times. A much larger clone lies a single base off, so this may be a read error. This chain uses TRBV29-1 with TRBJ1-5; D is unclear. The germline V gene has CDR1 SQVTM and CDR2 ANQGSEA. Trimming took off 5 bases at V and 2 bases at J, with 7 bases between the two ends. This CDR3 spans 12 amino acids. The CDR3 reads CSVRDGNQPQHF. The CDR3 coding sequence is TGCAGCGTTCGGGATGGCAATCAGCCCCAGCATTTT.

A remark on this clonotype: An end of the junction does not agree with germline; a read error may underlie this. This chain links TRBV29-1 with TRBJ2-7; D is perhaps TRBD1 or TRBD2 (5 bases each). This CDR3 comprises 12 residues. CDR1 and CDR2 (germline): SQVTM, ANQGSEA. CDR3 amino acids: CSVQGDHGGQHF. The DNA of the CDR3 is TGCAGTGTTCAAGGGGACCACGGCGGGCAGCACTTC.

With regard to this clonotype: As the CDR3 is not closed by the conserved phenylalanine or tryptophan, this likely results from a read error. The chain carries TRBV5-4 and TRBJ2-2; D unclear. The CDR3 consists of 17 residues. CDR1 and CDR2 from the germline V gene are SGHNT and YYREEE (reference sequence). V was cut by 7 bases and J by 4 bases, with 23 bases left in between. The DNA of the CDR3 is TGTGCCAGCGGCCCCCTACCGGGCATGACCCTCACCGGGGAGCTGTTTTAT. This encodes CASGPLPGMTLTGELFY.

A word on this clonotype: A clone one base away is much larger, so this may be a read error. V is TRBV29-1 and J is TRBJ1-2; 12 nucleotides line up with TRBD1. J lost 4 bases, V lost 5 bases, and 8 bases had no gene match. This CDR3 contains 15 residues. The V gene's germline CDR1 is SQVTM and CDR2 ANQGSEA. CDR3 DNA: TGCAGCGTTAACGGGGACAGGGGGCGCGGCTATGGCTACACCTTC. As protein: CSVNGDRGRGYGYTF.